This TCR beta chain came from a study of graft-versus-host responses after intestinal transplantation. Profiled with immunoSEQ multiplex PCR; TCRdb holds only in-frame clones, not every one. The sample yields some 120,000 clones, around nine tenths seen once. Details on this clone: Its cognate antigen is unknown.

This sequence was found in a human donor who was the organ donor for an intestinal transplant. The sequenced sample was unstimulated CD4+ T cells sorted from spleen or lymph node cells, obtained before transplant.

The CDR3 nucleotides read TGTGCCAGCAGCTTGGGTTTTGAGGGAAAACTGTTTTTT. This codes for CASSLGFEGKLFF. The rearrangement links TRBV11-3 to TRBJ1-4; D is undetermined. The CDR3 totals 13 residues. CDR1 is SGHNT and CDR2 is YENEEA in the germline V gene. The V gene lost 3 bases and the J gene lost 10 bases, with 12 bases spanning the gap.